The 22 T cell receptor beta chains below come from one sample, sequenced in a study of T cell responses to AZD1222 COVID-19 vaccine. Profiled with immunoSEQ multiplex PCR; TCRdb holds only in-frame clones, not every one. This sample's clone table lists about 140,000 clones. The material sequenced was peripheral blood. All receptors derive from an adult in good health.

The CDR3 spells CASSLDARGDNQPQHF. CDR3 bases: TGCGCCAGCAGCTTGGACGCCAGGGGGGACAATCAGCCCCAGCATTTT. V usage is TRBV5-1 and J usage is TRBJ1-5, with 7 positions matching TRBD1. The CDR3 length is 16 residues. Per the germline V gene, CDR1 is SGHRS and CDR2 is YFSETQ. V shed 0 bases and J 3 bases; nucleotides not matched to a gene: 6.

The chain combines TRBV7-2 with TRBJ2-1, with D hard to call. This CDR3 region has 16 residues. Germline V gene lookup returns CDR1 SGHTA and CDR2 FQGNSA. Trimming left V 2 bases short and J 1 base short, with 12 bases between. Written as DNA, the CDR3 is TGTGCCAGCAGCTTACGGCCCTCTTTTTCCTACAATGAGCAGTTCTTC. Amino acid sequence: CASSLRPSFSYNEQFF. The full variable domain, its missing parts supplied by reference TRBV7-2 and TRBJ2-1, is GAGVSQSPSNKVTEKGKDVELRCDPISGHTALYWYRQSLGQGLEFLIYFQGNSAPDKSGLPSDRFSAERTGGSVSTLTIQRTQQEDSAVYLCASSLRPSFSYNEQFFGPGTRLTVL.

J is TRBJ2-5 and V is TRBV3-1 (or the pseudogene TRBV3-2), with no clear D. The CDR3 length is 14 residues. V lost 3 bases and J 0 bases, leaving 8 bases between the germline ends. Germline V CDR1 and CDR2: LGHDT, YNNKEL (reference sequence). DNA of the CDR3: TGTGCCAGCAGCCACCCCCCGGACCAAGAGACCCAGTACTTC. Its protein is CASSHPPDQETQYF.

The chain employs TRBV9 and TRBJ2-3, with 9 bases that match TRBD1. Looked up from germline, CDR1 is SGDLS and CDR2 is YYNGEE. The V gene end was trimmed by 4 bases and the J gene end by 1 base; junction bases not matched to a gene: 4. The CDR3 runs 15 residues. CDR3 nucleotide sequence: TGTGCCAGCAGCCCAAGGACAGGGGGCACAGATACGCAGTATTTT. Translated, it gives CASSPRTGGTDTQYF.

The CDR3 is CASSRDAGDQPQHF. The CDR3 DNA is TGTGCCAGCAGTCGCGACGCGGGGGATCAGCCCCAGCATTTT. The chain recombines TRBV28 with TRBJ1-5, with a possible D match to TRBD1 (5 bases). Trimming removed 5 bases at V and 5 bases at J, with 13 bases between. CDR1 is MDHEN and CDR2 is SYDVKM in the germline V gene. The CDR3 length is 14 residues.

J is TRBJ2-5 and V is TRBV6-2 or TRBV6-3; 10 bases fit TRBD2. V gave up 5 bases and J gave up 4 bases; unmatched junction bases: 10. The germline gives CDR1 MNHEY, CDR2 SVGEGT. The CDR3 extends over 16 amino acids. CDR3 in amino acids: CASSQSLAGGRETQYF. CDR3 sequence (DNA): TGTGCCAGCAGTCAATCCTTAGCGGGGGGCAGAGAGACCCAGTACTTC.

A remark on this clone: This same CDR3 is encoded by further DNA sequences in the sample. The V call is TRBV5-1, the J call TRBJ2-1; tentatively, D is TRBD1 or TRBD2 (5 bases each). The CDR3 is 16 amino acids. V lost 0 bases and J 2 bases, leaving 12 bases between the germline ends. Germline V lookup: CDR1 SGHRS, CDR2 YFSETQ. CDR3: CASSLAGEGPYNEQFF. CDR3 DNA: TGCGCCAGCAGCTTGGCCGGAGAGGGACCCTACAATGAGCAGTTCTTC.

The gene calls are TRBV19 and TRBJ1-1; D possibly corresponds to TRBD1 (5 bases). This CDR3 comprises 15 residues. Trimming took off 5 bases at V and 3 bases at J, with 16 bases between the two ends. Germline CDR1 is LNHDA and CDR2 is SQIVND (reference sequence). This CDR3 reads CASSVQTQGDTEAFF. CDR3 nucleotides: TGTGCCAGTAGTGTCCAGACTCAGGGAGACACTGAAGCTTTCTTT.

A remark on this clone: At one boundary the junction diverges from the germline segment, which might be a read error. The V gene is TRBV7-8, the J gene TRBJ1-6; TRBD1 might be the D (5 bases). This CDR3 comprises 14 residues. Germline values: CDR1 SGHVS, CDR2 FQNEAQ. The DNA for the CDR3 is TGTGCCAGCACCTTAGCCGTAGGGGATTCACCCCTCCACTTT. This sequence encodes CASTLAVGDSPLHF.

The chain combines TRBV2 with TRBJ2-4, with a weak D call TRBD2 (5 bases). Germline-derived CDR1 and CDR2 are SNHLY and FYNNEI. V was pared by 1 base and J by 12 bases, with 13 bases between. The CDR3 runs 13 residues. CDR3 loop: CASSEGGLRAQYF. The CDR3 region has the DNA TGTGCCAGCAGTGAAGGGGGTTTGAGGGCTCAGTACTTC.

This rearrangement joins TRBV28 to TRBJ1-2; 7 positions agree with TRBD1. Germline CDR1 reads MDHEN; CDR2 reads SYDVKM. With V trimmed by 2 bases and J by 6 bases, 9 bases remained unmatched. This CDR3 contains 15 residues. The CDR3 region has the DNA TGTGCCAGCAGTTTAGACAGGGATGGATTCGATGGCTACACCTTC. It translates to CASSLDRDGFDGYTF.

This sequence joins TRBV5-1 and TRBJ2-2, with TRBD1 identical over 8 bases. Germline assignment: CDR1 SGHRS and CDR2 YFSETQ. V trimming: 2 bases; J trimming: 7 bases; junction bases outside the gene matches: 4. The CDR3 consists of 14 residues. The CDR3 sequence is CASSFDRGGGELFF. The CDR3 DNA sequence: TGCGCCAGCAGCTTCGACAGGGGTGGCGGGGAGCTGTTTTTT.

This chain uses TRBV28 with TRBJ2-1, with 8 bases aligning to TRBD1. J lost 4 bases, V lost 6 bases, and 11 bases had no gene match. The length of the CDR3 is 16 residues. Germline V gene sequence: CDR1 MDHEN, CDR2 SYDVKM. CDR3 amino acids: CASSSARDRLYNEQFF. As DNA, the CDR3 is TGTGCCAGCAGCTCCGCTCGGGACAGGCTTTACAATGAGCAGTTCTTC.

The chain uses TRBV7-2 and TRBJ1-2, with D possibly TRBD1 on 6 matching bases. Trimming shortened V by 2 bases and J by 4 bases, and 17 bases separated the two germline ends. The CDR3 contains 16 residues. Germline-derived CDR1 and CDR2 are SGHTA and FQGNSA. The CDR3 loop is CASSLNWGAGLYGYTF. The CDR3, as DNA: TGTGCCAGCAGCTTAAATTGGGGGGCAGGCCTCTATGGCTACACCTTC.

The V gene is TRBV18, the J gene TRBJ1-1; 9 bases align to TRBD1. CDR3 length: 14 residues. Per germline, CDR1 KGHSH and CDR2 LQKENI. J lost 8 bases, V lost 3 bases, and 7 bases had no gene match. Here the CDR3 reads CASSPNTGGVEAFF. The CDR3, as DNA: TGTGCCAGCTCACCCAACACAGGGGGCGTAGAAGCTTTCTTT.

On this clone itself: This CDR3 is also generated by other DNA sequences in the sample. The CDR3, as DNA: TGTGCCAGCAGTTTGGTGGGGAAAGCTTTCTTT. As protein: CASSLVGKAFF. The chain employs TRBV12-3 or TRBV12-4 and TRBJ1-1; D remains unclear. With 3 bases removed from V and 9 bases from J, the gap between germline ends came to 8 bases. This CDR3 spans 11 amino acids.

The gene calls are TRBV6-2 or TRBV6-3 and TRBJ1-1; D ambiguous. This CDR3 spans 15 amino acids. CDR1 is MNHEY, CDR2 SVGEGT, per germline. The V end lost 0 bases, the J end lost 1 base, and 9 bases lay between the germline ends. The CDR3 DNA reads TGTGCCAGCAGTTACTCGCCAGGATGGAACACTGAAGCTTTCTTT. Its translation is CASSYSPGWNTEAFF.

The chain combines TRBV28 with TRBJ1-2; D might be TRBD1 (5 bases). CDR1 is MDHEN and CDR2 is SYDVKM in the germline V gene. There are 12 residues in the CDR3. Trimming stripped 6 bases from V and 9 bases from J, with 14 bases between. In DNA, the CDR3 is TGTGCCAGCAGACCTCAGGGCCCTCGCTACACCTTC. Amino acids: CASRPQGPRYTF.

This chain joins TRBV19 and TRBJ1-1, with unresolved D. This CDR3 contains 13 residues. Germline V lookup: CDR1 LNHDA, CDR2 SQIVND (reference sequence). Trimming took 5 bases from V and 0 from J, leaving 7 bases between them. Here the CDR3 reads CASSPTLNTEAFF. The CDR3 bases are TGTGCCAGTAGTCCCACATTGAACACTGAAGCTTTCTTT.

The chain has TRBV7-9 and TRBJ2-2; TRBD1 matches at 7 bases. This CDR3 has 15 amino acids. Germline lookup yields CDR1 SEHNR and CDR2 FQNEAQ (reference sequence). V lost 1 base, J lost 11 bases, and 10 bases stayed unmatched. This CDR3 reads CASSLGVTGTPELFF. The CDR3 DNA is TGTGCCAGCAGCTTAGGCGTGACAGGGACCCCAGAGCTGTTTTTT.

The chain carries TRBV4-2 and TRBJ2-3; D is ambiguous. From germline, CDR1 is LGHNA and CDR2 YNFKEQ. V was trimmed by 3 bases and J by 6 bases, leaving 13 bases between them. The CDR3 loop spans 14 amino acids. The CDR3 sequence is CASSHPRAGDTQYF. CDR3 nucleotide sequence: TGTGCCAGCAGCCATCCCCGTGCCGGTGATACGCAGTATTTT.

J is TRBJ2-7 and V is TRBV5-1; TRBD1 matches at 7 bases. The CDR3 length is 13 residues. Germline V CDR1 and CDR2: SGHRS, YFSETQ. Trimming cost V 4 bases and J 6 bases; bases outside gene matches: 7. The CDR3, as DNA: TGCGCCAGCAGCCCAATGACAGGGCGCGAGCAGTACTTC. Protein: CASSPMTGREQYF.